These T cell receptor beta chains were read from a single sample in a study of fetal regulatory T cell absence and autoimmunity. Assay: immunoSEQ multiplex PCR; the TCRdb copy retains only in-frame clones and omits some. The repertoire holds 95,000 or so clones, with 72% as singletons. The source material was pancreas tissue. The receptor source for this set is a male donor with IPEX syndrome. Both conserved end residues are trimmed from each CDR3. Fields, in order: V gene, CDR3 protein.

>TRBV6-1
ASSARQGFVLT
>TRBV4-2
ASSQGTSYEQY
>TRBV19
ASSTSGHTDTQY
>TRBV2
ASRQGQGVSEAF
>TRBV5-5
ASSGALDRGYGYT
>TRBV19
ASSIDNYGYT
>TRBV27
ASSLGHSYEQY
>TRBV12-5
ASGPHTEAF
>TRBV7-2
ASSSGLAGLTDTQY
>TRBV7-2
ASSPQAGYEQY
>TRBV6-1
KGEGRGNQPQH